The 2 T cell receptor beta chains in this list originate from one sample, sequenced in a study of beta chain features in type 1 diabetes. Study outcomes and limitations: TCRB CDR3s from Type 1 diabetes patients were moderately but significantly shorter in all four CD4+ subsets.

These receptors' antigens are unknown. Every bit of the isolated RNA underwent reverse transcription, so sequencing read expressed TCRB transcripts. Libraries were prepared by immunoSEQ multiplex PCR; TCRdb keeps only in-frame clonotypes and omits some of them. Here the sample spans 500,000 to 650,000 clones, over 10% being singletons. The sequenced sample consisted of naive CD4+ T cells from blood. Receptors were obtained from a man aged 30 to 45 with type 1 diabetes.

This clone has a handful of counts. The sample holds other DNA sequences that translate to the same CDR3. The gene calls are TRBV7-9 and TRBJ2-1; no clear D gene. The germline V and J ends were trimmed by 2 bases and 3 bases, with 5 bases remaining between them. The germline gives CDR1 SEHNR, CDR2 FQNEAQ (reference sequence). This CDR3 has 13 amino acids. Written as DNA, the CDR3 is TGTGCCAGCAGCTTAAACAGCTACAATGAGCAGTTCTTC. This codes for CASSLNSYNEQFF.

This clone was counted only a few times. This chain connects TRBV20-1 to TRBJ2-1, with no clear D. Germline loops: CDR1 DFQATT, CDR2 SNEGSKA (reference sequence). The length of the CDR3 is 10 residues. The CDR3 protein is CRVSYNEQFF. DNA for the CDR3: TGCAGGGTCTCCTACAATGAGCAGTTCTTC.